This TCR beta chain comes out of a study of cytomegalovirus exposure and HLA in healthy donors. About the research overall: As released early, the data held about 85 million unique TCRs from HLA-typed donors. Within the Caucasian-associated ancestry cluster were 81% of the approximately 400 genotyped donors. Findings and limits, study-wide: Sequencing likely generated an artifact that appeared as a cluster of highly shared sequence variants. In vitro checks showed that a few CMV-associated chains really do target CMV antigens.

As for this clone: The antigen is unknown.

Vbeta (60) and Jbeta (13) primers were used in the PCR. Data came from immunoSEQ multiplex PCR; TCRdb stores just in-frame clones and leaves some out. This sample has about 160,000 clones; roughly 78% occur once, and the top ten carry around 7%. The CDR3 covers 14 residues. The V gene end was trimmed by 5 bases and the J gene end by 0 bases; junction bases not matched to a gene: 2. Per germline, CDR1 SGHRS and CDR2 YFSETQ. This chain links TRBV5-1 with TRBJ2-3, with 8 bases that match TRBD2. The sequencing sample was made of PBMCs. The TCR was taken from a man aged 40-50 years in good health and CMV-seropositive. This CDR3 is CASRGGGSTDTQYF. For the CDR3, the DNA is TGCGCCAGCAGAGGCGGGGGGAGCACAGATACGCAGTATTTT.